This T cell receptor (beta chain) was identified during a study of blood T cell repertoires in COVID-19. Profiling relied on immunoSEQ multiplex PCR, and the TCRdb table lists in-frame clones only, not all of them. The sample contains 250,000 to 300,000 clones, roughly nine tenths of which appear only once. This clonotype was obtained from a woman in her thirties with COVID-19, enrolled during active disease. Sequences were obtained from peripheral blood.

CDR3 nucleotides: TGTGCCAGCAGTTTAAGCCTAGCGGGAGTGAATGAGCAGTTCTTC. It is translated as CASSLSLAGVNEQFF. This rearrangement joins TRBV27 to TRBJ2-1, with TRBD2 matching 10 bases. V trimming: 2 bases; J trimming: 7 bases; junction bases outside the gene matches: 5. This CDR3 region has 15 residues. Per the germline V gene, CDR1 is MNHEY and CDR2 is SMNVEV (reference sequence).